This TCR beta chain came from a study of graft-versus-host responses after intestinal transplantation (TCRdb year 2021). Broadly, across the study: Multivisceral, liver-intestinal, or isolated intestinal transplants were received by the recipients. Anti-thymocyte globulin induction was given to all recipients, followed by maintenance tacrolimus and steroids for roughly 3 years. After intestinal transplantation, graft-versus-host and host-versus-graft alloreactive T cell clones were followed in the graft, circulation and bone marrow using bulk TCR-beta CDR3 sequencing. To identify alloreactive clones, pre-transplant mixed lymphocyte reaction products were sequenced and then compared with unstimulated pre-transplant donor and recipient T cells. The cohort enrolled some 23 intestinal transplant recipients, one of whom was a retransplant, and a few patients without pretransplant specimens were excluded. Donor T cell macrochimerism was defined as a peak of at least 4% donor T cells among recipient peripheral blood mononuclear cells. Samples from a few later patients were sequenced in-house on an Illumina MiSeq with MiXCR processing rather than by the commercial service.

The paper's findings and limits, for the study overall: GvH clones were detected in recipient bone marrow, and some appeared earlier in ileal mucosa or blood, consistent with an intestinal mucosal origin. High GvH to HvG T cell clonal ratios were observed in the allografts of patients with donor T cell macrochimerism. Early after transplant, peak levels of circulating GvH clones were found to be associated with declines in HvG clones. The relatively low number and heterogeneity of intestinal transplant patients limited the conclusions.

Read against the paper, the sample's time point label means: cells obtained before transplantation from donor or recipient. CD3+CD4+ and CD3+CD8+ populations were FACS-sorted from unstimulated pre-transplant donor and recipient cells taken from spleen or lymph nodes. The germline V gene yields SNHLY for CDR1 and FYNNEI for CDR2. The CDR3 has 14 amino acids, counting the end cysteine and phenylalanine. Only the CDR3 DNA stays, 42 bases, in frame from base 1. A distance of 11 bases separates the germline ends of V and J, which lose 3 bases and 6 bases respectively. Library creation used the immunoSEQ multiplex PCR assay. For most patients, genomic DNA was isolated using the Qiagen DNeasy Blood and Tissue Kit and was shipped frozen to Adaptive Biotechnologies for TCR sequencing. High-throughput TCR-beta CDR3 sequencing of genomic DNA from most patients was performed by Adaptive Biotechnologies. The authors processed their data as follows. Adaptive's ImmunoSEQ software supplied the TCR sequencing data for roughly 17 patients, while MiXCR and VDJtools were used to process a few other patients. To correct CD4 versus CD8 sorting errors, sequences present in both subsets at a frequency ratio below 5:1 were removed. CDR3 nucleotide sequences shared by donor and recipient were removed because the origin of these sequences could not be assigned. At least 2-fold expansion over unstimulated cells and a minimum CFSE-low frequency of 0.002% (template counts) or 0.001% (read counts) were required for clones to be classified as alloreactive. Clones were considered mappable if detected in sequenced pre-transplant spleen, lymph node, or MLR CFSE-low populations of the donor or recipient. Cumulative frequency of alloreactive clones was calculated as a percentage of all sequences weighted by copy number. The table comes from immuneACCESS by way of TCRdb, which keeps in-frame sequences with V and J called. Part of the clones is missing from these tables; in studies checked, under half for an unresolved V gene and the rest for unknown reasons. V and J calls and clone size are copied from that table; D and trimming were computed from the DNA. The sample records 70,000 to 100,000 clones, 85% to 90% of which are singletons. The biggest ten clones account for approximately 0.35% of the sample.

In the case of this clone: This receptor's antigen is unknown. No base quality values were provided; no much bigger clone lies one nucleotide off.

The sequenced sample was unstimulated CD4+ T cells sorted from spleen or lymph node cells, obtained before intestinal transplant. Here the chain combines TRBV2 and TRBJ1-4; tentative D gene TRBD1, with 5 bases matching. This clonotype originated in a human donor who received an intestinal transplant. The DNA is TGTGCCAGCAGTGATGGGGGAGGAGATGAAAAACTGTTTTTT. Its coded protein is CASSDGGGDEKLFF. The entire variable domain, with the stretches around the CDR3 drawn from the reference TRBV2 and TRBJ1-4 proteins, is EPEVTQTPSHQVTQMGQEVILRCVPISNHLYFYWYRQILGQKVEFLVSFYNNEISEKSEIFDDQFSVERPDGSNFTLKIRSTKLEDSAMYFCASSDGGGDEKLFFGSGTQLSVL.